Below, 20 T cell receptor beta chains from the same sample are listed, as sequenced in a study of spatial heterogeneity in lung cancer. Time point described: sample taken at primary tumor resection. Unsorted whole RNA of tumor, nontumor lung or frozen PBMC was sequenced. In TCRdb, the 5' RACE reads were re-called with MiXCR into one record per CDR3 protein. Among tens of thousands of distinct CDR3 sequences, about 9.4% were seen once, and the ten largest hold 6.5% to 8.5%. The sequencing here drew on PBMCs, taken at surgery. The receptors were gathered from a male donor with early-stage non-small cell lung cancer.

Worth noting for this clonotype: One base away lies a much larger clone, so this may be a sequencing read error. The V call is TRBV11-2, the J call TRBJ2-3, with a weak D call TRBD2 (5 bases). Germline assignment: CDR1 SGHAT and CDR2 FQNNGV. Trimming removed 4 bases at V and 7 bases at J, with 12 bases between. The CDR3 extends over 13 amino acids. CDR3 DNA: TGTGCCAGCAGCTCGACTACCTCAAATACGCAGTATTTT. Translated: CASSSTTSNTQYF.

This clonotype has more than one count but fewer than ten. This chain connects TRBV20-1 to TRBJ1-2; 11 bases are shared with TRBD1. The CDR3 runs 12 residues. The ends lost 5 bases at V and 5 bases at J; junction bases unmatched: 1. In germline, CDR1 is DFQATT, CDR2 SNEGSKA (reference sequence). CDR3 residues: CSAWDRGYGYTF. Here the CDR3 DNA reads TGCAGTGCTTGGGACAGGGGGTATGGCTACACCTTC.

V gene TRBV7-9 combines with J gene TRBJ2-5, with D maybe TRBD2 (8 bases). This CDR3 spans 16 amino acids. Germline V lookup: CDR1 SEHNR, CDR2 FQNEAQ (reference sequence). V was cut by 5 bases and J by 0 bases, with 16 bases left in between. For the CDR3, the DNA is TGTGCCAGCAGCCCGGGAGGGGGCCCGTACCAAGAGACCCAGTACTTC. Amino acid sequence: CASSPGGGPYQETQYF.

This clonotype was detected ten times or more. V and J are TRBV29-1 and TRBJ1-2; 8 bases match TRBD1. The junction had 9 bases not matched to a gene; V was cut back by 3 bases and J by 6 bases. This CDR3 has 14 amino acids. The germline CDR1 and CDR2 sequences are SQVTM and ANQGSEA. The CDR3 DNA is TGCAGCGTTGATTTGGCCAGGGGGCCGGATGGCTACACCTTC. Translating gives CSVDLARGPDGYTF.

The V gene is TRBV12-3 or TRBV12-4, the J gene TRBJ2-7; 9 bases are a match to TRBD2. The V and J ends lost 2 bases and 2 bases, in that order; junction bases with no gene match: 4. This CDR3 contains 15 residues. The CDR3 spells CASSLRLAGTYEQYF. In DNA form, the CDR3 reads TGTGCCAGCAGTTTAAGGCTAGCGGGGACCTACGAGCAGTACTTC.

V usage is TRBV5-1 and J usage is TRBJ2-7; no clear D gene. The V end was cut by 4 bases, the J end by 6 bases, with 14 bases between. CDR1 is SGHRS, CDR2 YFSETQ, per germline. The CDR3 covers 13 residues. This CDR3 reads CASSPDPVGEQYF. In DNA, the CDR3 is TGCGCCAGCAGCCCGGACCCGGTGGGCGAGCAGTACTTC.

This clonotype has a count of ten or more. The chain is built from TRBV3-1 and TRBJ1-2; TRBD1 matches at 7 bases. Germline trimming cut 2 bases from V and 8 bases from J; bases unmatched to any gene: 14. The CDR3 is made up of 16 amino acids. Per germline, CDR1 LGHDT and CDR2 YNNKEL (reference sequence). The CDR3 spells CASSQSAGQLLGGYTF. CDR3 nucleotides: TGTGCCAGCAGCCAATCCGCGGGACAGCTTCTTGGAGGCTACACCTTC.

Many counts were recorded for this clonotype. The J gene is TRBJ2-5, the V gene TRBV11-3, with D possibly being TRBD2 (6 bases). This CDR3 has 16 amino acids. Germline V gene lookup returns CDR1 SGHNT and CDR2 YENEEA. The V gene lost 4 bases and the J gene lost 1 base, with 16 bases spanning the gap. Written as DNA, the CDR3 is TGTGCCAGCAGCTCACGAGTGTGGAGGGGCCAAGAGACCCAGTACTTC. Its protein product is CASSSRVWRGQETQYF.

In its sample, this clonotype was seen many times. The V and J genes are TRBV14 and TRBJ2-5; D perhaps matches TRBD2 (6 bases). CDR3 size: 17 residues. Looked up from germline, CDR1 is SGHDN and CDR2 is FVKESK. Between the trimmed V and J ends, which lost 4 bases and 1 base, there was a span of 19 bases. CDR3 loop: CASSLGWGETPQETQYF. The CDR3 DNA sequence: TGTGCCAGCAGCCTCGGCTGGGGGGAGACGCCCCAAGAGACCCAGTACTTC.

The V gene is TRBV20-1, the J gene TRBJ2-7, with D possibly being TRBD1 or TRBD2 (5 bases each). Germline V gives CDR1 DFQATT, CDR2 SNEGSKA (reference sequence). Trimming took off 3 bases at V and 5 bases at J, with 17 bases between the two ends. The CDR3 is made up of 14 amino acids. Here the CDR3 reads CSASYWDGKDEQYF. The CDR3 nucleotides read TGCAGTGCTAGCTACTGGGACGGTAAGGACGAGCAGTACTTC.

The chain joins TRBV2 to TRBJ1-2; no clear D gene. This CDR3 is built from 13 residues. Germline V lookup: CDR1 SNHLY, CDR2 FYNNEI. V dropped 3 bases and J dropped 3 bases, with 8 bases sitting between them. This CDR3 is CASSEGSDYGYTF. In DNA form, the CDR3 reads TGTGCCAGCAGTGAGGGAAGTGACTATGGCTACACCTTC.

This clonotype was detected many times. The V call is TRBV10-3, the J call TRBJ1-2; 10 bases match TRBD1. The CDR3 sequence is 14 residues long. V lost 7 bases to trimming and J lost 4 bases; unmatched junction nucleotides: 6. CDR1 and CDR2 (germline): ENHRY, SYGVKD. The CDR3 DNA reads as TGTGCCATCACCGAGACAGGGGGCATCTATGGCTACACCTTC. Translating gives CAITETGGIYGYTF.

This clonotype has at least ten counts. The J gene is TRBJ2-3, the V gene TRBV2; 12 nucleotides match TRBD2. The CDR3 sequence is 16 residues long. Germline V gene data show CDR1 as SNHLY and CDR2 as FYNNEI. V lost 5 bases to trimming and J lost 0 bases; unmatched junction nucleotides: 3. The CDR3 DNA sequence: TGTGCCAGCAGTCGTACTAGCGGGGGGAGCACAGATACGCAGTATTTT. Amino acids: CASSRTSGGSTDTQYF.

This clonotype has just a few counts. The rearrangement joins TRBV5-5 to TRBJ1-2; 7 nucleotides match TRBD1. Per the germline V gene, CDR1 is SGHKS and CDR2 is YYEKEE (reference sequence). The CDR3 has 12 residues. Trimming at V came to 1 base and at J to 8 bases, leaving 2 bases not matched to a gene. The chain's CDR3 is CASSLRGQGYTF. CDR3 DNA: TGTGCCAGCAGCTTGAGGGGGCAAGGCTACACCTTC.

V and J are TRBV9 and TRBJ2-3; perhaps TRBD2 as D (6 bases). Germline loops: CDR1 SGDLS, CDR2 YYNGEE. Deletions cut 1 base from V and 2 bases from J, with 14 bases between. The CDR3 consists of 16 residues. CDR3: CASSVLGGGVTDTQYF. The CDR3 nucleotides read TGTGCCAGCAGCGTACTTGGAGGAGGGGTCACAGATACGCAGTATTTT.

The chain joins TRBV3-1 to TRBJ2-4; 8 positions match TRBD2. CDR1 and CDR2 from the germline V gene are LGHDT and YNNKEL (reference sequence). V shed 3 bases, J shed 1 base, and the junction held 5 bases outside the gene matches. The length of the CDR3 is 16 residues. This CDR3 reads CASSQRTSPAKNIQYF. CDR3 DNA: TGTGCCAGCAGCCAGAGGACTAGCCCGGCCAAAAACATTCAGTACTTC.

The sample holds a few counts of this clonotype. CDR3 protein: CASRTSGGEGEQYF. The CDR3, as DNA: TGTGCCAGCAGGACCTCCGGGGGGGAGGGCGAGCAGTACTTC. The chain couples TRBV6-2 or TRBV6-3 to TRBJ2-7; 8 positions agree with TRBD2. The germline CDR1 and CDR2 sequences are MNHEY and SVGEGT. The CDR3 loop spans 14 amino acids. Germline trimming cut 6 bases from V and 6 bases from J; bases unmatched to any gene: 10.

With regard to this clonotype: A much more abundant neighbour one base away suggests this may be a read error. The genes are TRBV30 and TRBJ2-7; D remains ambiguous. V dropped 1 base and J dropped 7 bases, with 14 bases sitting between them. The CDR3 has 13 amino acids. Looked up from germline, CDR1 is GTSNPN and CDR2 is SVGIG (reference sequence). This chain's CDR3 is CAWSDSFGQEQYF. Written as DNA, the CDR3 is TGTGCCTGGAGTGACAGTTTTGGGCAGGAGCAGTACTTC.

This clonotype was seen repeatedly, ten times or more. The genes are TRBV28 and TRBJ2-7, with a weak D call TRBD1 (6 bases). V shed 1 base and J shed 2 bases, with 9 bases lying between them. The CDR3 runs to 14 residues. Germline V CDR1 and CDR2: MDHEN, SYDVKM. CDR3 sequence (DNA): TGTGCCAGCAGTTTATTGCAGGGGACCTACGAGCAGTACTTC. Amino acid sequence: CASSLLQGTYEQYF.

Worth noting for this clonotype: A much larger clone sits a single nucleotide away, making a read error possible. CDR3 in DNA: TGCAGTGCTAGAGGAACTCAAATCTCCCAAGCTTACTTT. Translating gives CSARGTQISQAYF. The genes are TRBV20-1 and TRBJ1-1; no firm D call. Germline lookup yields CDR1 DFQATT and CDR2 SNEGSKA (reference sequence). The CDR3 consists of 13 residues.